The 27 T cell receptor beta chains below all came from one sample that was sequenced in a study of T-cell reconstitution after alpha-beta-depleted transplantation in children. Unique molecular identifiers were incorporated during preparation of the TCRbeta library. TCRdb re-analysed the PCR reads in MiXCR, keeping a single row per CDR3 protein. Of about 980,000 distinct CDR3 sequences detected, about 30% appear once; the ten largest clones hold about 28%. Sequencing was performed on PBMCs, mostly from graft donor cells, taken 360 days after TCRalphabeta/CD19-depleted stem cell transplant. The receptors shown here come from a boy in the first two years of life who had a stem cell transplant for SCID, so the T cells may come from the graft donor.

CDR3 in DNA: TGCGCCAGCAGCTTGGCAGGGGGACAGGGCTACAATGAGCAGTTCTTC. Translation: CASSLAGGQGYNEQFF. V usage is TRBV5-1 and J usage is TRBJ2-1; 9 bases are a match to TRBD1. CDR1 is SGHRS and CDR2 is YFSETQ in the germline V gene. The CDR3 totals 16 residues. V was pared by 0 bases and J by 3 bases, with 4 bases of the junction left unmatched.

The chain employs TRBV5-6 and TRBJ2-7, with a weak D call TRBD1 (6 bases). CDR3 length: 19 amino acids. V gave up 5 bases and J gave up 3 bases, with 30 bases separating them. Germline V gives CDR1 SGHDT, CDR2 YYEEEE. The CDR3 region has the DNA TGTGCCAGCAGGCCACAGGGTATCGGAATGGGGTACACTTACTACGAGCAGTACTTC. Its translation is CASRPQGIGMGYTYYEQYF.

CDR3 sequence: CASTLSGGDRGKLFF. In DNA form, the CDR3 reads TGCGCCAGCACCCTATCGGGAGGGGACAGGGGTAAACTGTTTTTT. This chain links TRBV5-1 with TRBJ1-4; 10 positions agree with TRBD1. CDR1 and CDR2 from the germline V gene are SGHRS and YFSETQ. There are 15 residues in the CDR3. The J segment lost 11 bases and the V segment lost 6 bases, leaving 13 bases of the junction unmatched.

The CDR3 coding sequence is TGTGCCAGCAGCGCCTTGGACAGGGGAGTCGTTGAGACCCAGTACTTC. As protein: CASSALDRGVVETQYF. This sequence joins TRBV5-6 and TRBJ2-5; 9 nucleotides align to TRBD1. Germline loops: CDR1 SGHDT, CDR2 YYEEEE. The V gene end was trimmed by 4 bases and the J gene end by 5 bases; junction bases not matched to a gene: 12. There are 16 residues in the CDR3. Looking up the rest from reference TRBV5-6 and TRBJ2-5 gives the full variable domain: DAGVTQSPTHLIKTRGQQVTLRCSPKSGHDTVSWYQQALGQGPQFIFQYYEEEERQRGNFPDRFSGHQFPNYSSELNVNALLLGDSALYLCASSALDRGVVETQYFGPGTRLLVL.

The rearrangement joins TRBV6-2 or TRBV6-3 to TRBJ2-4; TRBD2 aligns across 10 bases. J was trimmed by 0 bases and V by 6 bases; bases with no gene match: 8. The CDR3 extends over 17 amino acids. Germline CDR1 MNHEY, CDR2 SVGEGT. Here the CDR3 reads CASSRPTSGVAKNIQYF. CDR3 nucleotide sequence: TGTGCCAGCAGCCGACCCACTAGCGGGGTAGCCAAAAACATTCAGTACTTC.

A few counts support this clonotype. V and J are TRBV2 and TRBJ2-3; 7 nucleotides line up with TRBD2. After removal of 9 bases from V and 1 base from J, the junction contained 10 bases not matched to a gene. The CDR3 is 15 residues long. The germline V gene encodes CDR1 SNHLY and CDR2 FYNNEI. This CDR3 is CASRLSRGGTDTQYF. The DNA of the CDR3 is TGTGCCAGTCGATTATCACGGGGGGGCACAGATACGCAGTATTTT.

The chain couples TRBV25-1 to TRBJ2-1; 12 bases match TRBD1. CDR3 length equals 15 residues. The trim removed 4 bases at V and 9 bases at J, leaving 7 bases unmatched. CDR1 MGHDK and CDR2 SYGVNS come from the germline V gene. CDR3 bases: TGTGCCAGCAGTGCAGCCGGGACAGGGGGCACTGAGCAGTTCTTC. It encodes CASSAAGTGGTEQFF.

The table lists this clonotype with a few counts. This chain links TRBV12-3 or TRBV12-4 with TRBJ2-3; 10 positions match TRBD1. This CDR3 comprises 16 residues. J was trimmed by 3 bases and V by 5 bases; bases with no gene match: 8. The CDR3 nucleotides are TGTGCCAGCAGTGCAAGGACAGGGGGAGTTACAGATACGCAGTATTTT. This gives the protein CASSARTGGVTDTQYF.

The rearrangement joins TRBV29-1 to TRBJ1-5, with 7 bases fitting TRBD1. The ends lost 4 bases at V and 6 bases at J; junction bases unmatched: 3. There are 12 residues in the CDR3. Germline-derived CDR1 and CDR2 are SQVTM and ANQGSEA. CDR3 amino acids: CSVGTGFQPQHF. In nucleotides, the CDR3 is TGCAGCGTTGGGACAGGCTTTCAGCCCCAGCATTTT.

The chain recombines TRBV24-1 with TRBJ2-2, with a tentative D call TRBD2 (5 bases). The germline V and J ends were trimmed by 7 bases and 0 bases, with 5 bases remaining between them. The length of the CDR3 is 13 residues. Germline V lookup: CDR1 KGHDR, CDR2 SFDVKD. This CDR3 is CATRGANTGELFF. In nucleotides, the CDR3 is TGTGCCACCAGGGGAGCGAACACCGGGGAGCTGTTTTTT.

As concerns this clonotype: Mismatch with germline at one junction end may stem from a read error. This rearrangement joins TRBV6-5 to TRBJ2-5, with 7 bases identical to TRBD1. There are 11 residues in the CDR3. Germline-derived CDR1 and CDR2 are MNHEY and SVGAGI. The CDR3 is CASSYSQGVVF. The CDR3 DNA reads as TGTGCCAGCAGTTACTCGCAGGGGGTAGTCTTC.

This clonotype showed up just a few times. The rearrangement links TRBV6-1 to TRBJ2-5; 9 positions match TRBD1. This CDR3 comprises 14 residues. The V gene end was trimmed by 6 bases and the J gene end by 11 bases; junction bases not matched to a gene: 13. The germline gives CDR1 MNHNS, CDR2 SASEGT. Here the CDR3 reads CASRLTGGARSQYF. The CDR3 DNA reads TGTGCCAGCAGACTTACAGGGGGCGCTAGGTCACAGTACTTC.

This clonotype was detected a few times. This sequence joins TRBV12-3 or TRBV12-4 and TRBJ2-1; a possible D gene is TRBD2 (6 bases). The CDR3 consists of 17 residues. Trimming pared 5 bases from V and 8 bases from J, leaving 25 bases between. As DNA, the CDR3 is TGTGCCAGCAGTCCTCCTGGGGACTTACCCTCAAGGGATGAGCAGTTCTTC. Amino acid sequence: CASSPPGDLPSRDEQFF.

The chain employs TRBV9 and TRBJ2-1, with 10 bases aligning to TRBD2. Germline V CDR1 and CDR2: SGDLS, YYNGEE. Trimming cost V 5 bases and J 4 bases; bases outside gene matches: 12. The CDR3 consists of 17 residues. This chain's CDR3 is CASSGSSGGRLYNEQFF. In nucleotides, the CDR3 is TGTGCCAGCAGTGGTTCTAGCGGGGGACGACTATACAATGAGCAGTTCTTC. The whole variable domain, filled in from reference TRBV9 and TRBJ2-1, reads DSGVTQTPKHLITATGQRVTLRCSPRSGDLSVYWYQQSLDQGLQFLIQYYNGEERAKGNILERFSAQQFPDLHSELNLSSLELGDSALYFCASSGSSGGRLYNEQFFGPGTRLTVL.

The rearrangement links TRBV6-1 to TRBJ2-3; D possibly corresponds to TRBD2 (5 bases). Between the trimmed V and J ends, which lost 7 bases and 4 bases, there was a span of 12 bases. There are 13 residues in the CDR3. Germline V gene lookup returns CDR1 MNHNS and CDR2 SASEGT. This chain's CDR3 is CASNLEGPDTQYF. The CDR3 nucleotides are TGTGCCAGCAACCTTGAGGGTCCAGATACGCAGTATTTT.

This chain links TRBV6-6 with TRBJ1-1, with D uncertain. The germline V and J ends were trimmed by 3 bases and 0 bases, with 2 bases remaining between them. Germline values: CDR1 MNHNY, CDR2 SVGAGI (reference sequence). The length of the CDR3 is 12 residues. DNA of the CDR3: TGTGCCAGCAGTTATATGAACACTGAAGCTTTCTTT. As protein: CASSYMNTEAFF.

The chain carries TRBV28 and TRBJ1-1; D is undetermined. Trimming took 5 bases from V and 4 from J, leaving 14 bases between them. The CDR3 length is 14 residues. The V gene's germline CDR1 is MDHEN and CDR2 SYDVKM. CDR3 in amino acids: CASSHRNEGTEAFF. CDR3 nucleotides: TGTGCCAGCAGTCACAGAAATGAGGGCACTGAAGCTTTCTTT.

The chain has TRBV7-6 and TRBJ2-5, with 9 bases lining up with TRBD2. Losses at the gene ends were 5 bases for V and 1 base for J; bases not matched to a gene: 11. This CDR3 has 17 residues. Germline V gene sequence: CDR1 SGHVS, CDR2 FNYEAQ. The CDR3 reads CASSPGETSGTQETQYF. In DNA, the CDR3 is TGTGCCAGCAGCCCTGGGGAGACTAGCGGAACCCAAGAGACCCAGTACTTC.

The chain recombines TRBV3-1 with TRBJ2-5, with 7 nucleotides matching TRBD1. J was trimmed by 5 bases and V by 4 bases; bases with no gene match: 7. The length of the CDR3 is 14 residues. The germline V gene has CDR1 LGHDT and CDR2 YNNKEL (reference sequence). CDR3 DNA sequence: TGTGCCAGCAGCCGGTCCGAGGGGGCGGAGACCCAGTACTTC. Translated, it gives CASSRSEGAETQYF.

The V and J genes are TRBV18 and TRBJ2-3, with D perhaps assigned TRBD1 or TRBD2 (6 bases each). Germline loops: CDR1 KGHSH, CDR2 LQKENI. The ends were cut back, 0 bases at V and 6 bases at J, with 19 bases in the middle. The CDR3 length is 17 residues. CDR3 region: CASSPPIGGRRRDTQYF. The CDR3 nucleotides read TGTGCCAGCTCACCACCGATAGGGGGGAGACGTCGGGATACGCAGTATTTT.

This chain's CDR3 is CASSLISGMNTEAFF. The CDR3 nucleotides are TGTGCCAGCAGTTTAATATCTGGGATGAACACTGAAGCTTTCTTT. The chain uses TRBV12-3 or TRBV12-4 and TRBJ1-1, with no clear D. This CDR3 contains 15 residues. V lost 2 bases and J lost 0, with 10 bases in between.

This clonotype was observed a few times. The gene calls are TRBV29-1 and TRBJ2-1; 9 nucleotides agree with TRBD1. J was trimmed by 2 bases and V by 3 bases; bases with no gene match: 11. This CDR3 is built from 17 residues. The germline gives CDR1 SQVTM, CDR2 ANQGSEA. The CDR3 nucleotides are TGCAGCGTTGAGCAGGACACAGGGGGCTTCCCCTACAATGAGCAGTTCTTC. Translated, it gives CSVEQDTGGFPYNEQFF.

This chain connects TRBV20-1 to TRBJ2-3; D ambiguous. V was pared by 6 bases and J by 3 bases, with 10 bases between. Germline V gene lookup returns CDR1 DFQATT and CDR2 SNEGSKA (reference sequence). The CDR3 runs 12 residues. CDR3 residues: CSAEKDTDTQYF. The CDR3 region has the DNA TGCAGTGCCGAAAAGGATACAGATACGCAGTATTTT.

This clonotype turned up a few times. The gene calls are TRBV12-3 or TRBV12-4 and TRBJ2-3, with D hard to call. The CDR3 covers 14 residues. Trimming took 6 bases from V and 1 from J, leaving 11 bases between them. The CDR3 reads CASRAGPGTDTQYF. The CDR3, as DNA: TGTGCCAGCAGAGCCGGGCCTGGCACAGATACGCAGTATTTT.

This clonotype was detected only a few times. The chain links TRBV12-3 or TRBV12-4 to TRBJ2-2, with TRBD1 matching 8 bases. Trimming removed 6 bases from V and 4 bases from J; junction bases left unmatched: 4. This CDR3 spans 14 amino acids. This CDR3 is CASRTGALTGELFF. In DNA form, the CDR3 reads TGTGCCAGCAGGACAGGGGCTCTCACCGGGGAGCTGTTTTTT.

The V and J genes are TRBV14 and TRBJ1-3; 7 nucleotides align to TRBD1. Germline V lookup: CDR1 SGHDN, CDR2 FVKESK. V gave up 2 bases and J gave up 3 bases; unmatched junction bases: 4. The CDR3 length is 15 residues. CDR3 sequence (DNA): TGTGCCAGCAGCCAATCCGGGACAGTTGGAAACACCATATATTTT. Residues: CASSQSGTVGNTIYF.

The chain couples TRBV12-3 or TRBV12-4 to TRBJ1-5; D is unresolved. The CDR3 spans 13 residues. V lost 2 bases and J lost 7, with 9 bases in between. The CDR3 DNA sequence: TGTGCCAGCAGTTTATCCCTAAACCAGCCCCAGCATTTT. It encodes CASSLSLNQPQHF.